This TCR beta chain was sequenced during a study of CD8 T cells in ankylosing spondylitis. Study conclusions and caveats: Matched ankylosing spondylitis synovial fluid reportedly contained a significantly enriched population of disease-linked clones. Reactive arthritis synovial fluid and blood were previously reported to contain some motif variants. In ankylosing spondylitis blood, a motif of about eight highly homologous TCR beta variants appeared characteristic.

This clonotype has only a few counts. The antigen is not known. TCRdb ran MiXCR on the 5' RACE reads and lists one entry per CDR3 protein. The sample lists about 100,000 distinct CDR3 sequences, under 30% occurring once. This CDR3 contains 14 residues. Germline values: CDR1 KGHSH, CDR2 LQKENI. Trimming cost V 3 bases and J 9 bases, with 15 bases left between them. The sample was synovial fluid, either unsorted or a sorted T cell fraction (not recorded which). The chain has TRBV18 and TRBJ2-1; a weak D match, TRBD1 (5 bases). The sequence was collected from a male donor with ankylosing spondylitis. CDR3 amino acids: CASSPTPGSIEQFF. CDR3 sequence (DNA): TGTGCCAGCTCACCGACTCCAGGGTCTATTGAGCAGTTCTTC.